A single sample is the source of the 17 T cell receptor beta chains below, sequenced in a study of OX40 agonist ivuxolimab in advanced cancers. Produced via immunoSEQ multiplex PCR; TCRdb's table is partial and in-frame only. Of about 80,000 clones listed, more than 70% are singletons. The specimen comprised CD4+ or CD8+ T cells sorted from blood, sampled in a trial of the OX40 agonist ivuxolimab. Source of these receptors: an adult with an advanced solid tumor such as melanoma, head and neck, liver or kidney cancer.

This sequence joins TRBV10-1 and TRBJ2-2; a possible D gene is TRBD1 (5 bases). This CDR3 has 12 residues. The V end was cut by 10 bases, the J end by 1 base, with 7 bases between. Germline lookup yields CDR1 WNHNN and CDR2 SYGVQD (reference sequence). CDR3 nucleotides: TGCGCCACCGGACAGAACACCGGGGAGCTGTTTTTT. Translation gives CATGQNTGELFF.

Note on this clone: Sequence at one end of the junction differs from germline and may be a read error. The chain has TRBV5-1 and TRBJ1-6; no definite D call. Germline CDR1 and CDR2: SGHRS and YFSETQ. There are 15 residues in the CDR3. CDR3: CASSVAADGRSPPHF. CDR3 coding DNA: TGCGCCAGCAGCGTGGCAGCCGATGGACGTTCACCCCCCCACTTT.

The V call is TRBV10-1, the J call TRBJ1-1, with 8 bases identical to TRBD1. CDR1 is WNHNN and CDR2 is SYGVQD in the germline V gene (reference sequence). The CDR3 has 14 residues. The V gene end was trimmed by 6 bases and the J gene end by 1 base; junction bases not matched to a gene: 4. CDR3 DNA: TGCGCCAGCAGACCAGGGGGCGCGAACACTGAAGCTTTCTTT. Protein product: CASRPGGANTEAFF.

This clone was seen more than once but under ten times. The genes are TRBV4-2 and TRBJ2-3; D might be TRBD2 (5 bases). The CDR3 has 13 amino acids. V lost 3 bases and J lost 7, with 11 bases in between. The germline V gene encodes CDR1 LGHNA and CDR2 YNFKEQ. CDR3 residues: CASSQDLVNTQYF. In DNA form, the CDR3 reads TGTGCCAGCAGCCAGGACTTAGTTAATACGCAGTATTTT.

The chain carries TRBV7-2 and TRBJ1-1; TRBD1 is a possible D gene (5 bases). Germline CDR1 and CDR2: SGHTA and FQGNSA. CDR3 length: 15 residues. Trimming shortened V by 4 bases and J by 5 bases, and 17 bases separated the two germline ends. The chain's CDR3 is CASSSPTVKRTEAFF. CDR3 bases: TGTGCCAGCAGCTCCCCGACAGTGAAGAGGACTGAAGCTTTCTTT.

The chain uses TRBV7-8 and TRBJ1-3, with D unclear. CDR3 length: 16 amino acids. CDR1 and CDR2 from the germline V gene are SGHVS and FQNEAQ. Trimming cost V 2 bases and J 4 bases, with 15 bases left between them. CDR3 region: CASSLKVRLSGNTIYF. Here the CDR3 DNA reads TGTGCCAGCAGCTTAAAGGTCCGATTGTCAGGAAACACCATATATTTT.

The V and J genes are TRBV27 and TRBJ2-1; 7 nucleotides match TRBD2. The V and J ends lost 2 bases and 14 bases, in that order; junction bases with no gene match: 12. Germline V gives CDR1 MNHEY, CDR2 SMNVEV (reference sequence). This CDR3 has 14 residues. The CDR3 DNA reads TGTGCCAGCAGTTTACCCCCTCCCGGGGGGAGGGAGTTCTTC. Translated: CASSLPPPGGREFF.

Only a few counts were recorded for this clone. V usage is TRBV2 and J usage is TRBJ1-1; D remains unclear. This CDR3 is 13 amino acids long. Germline V lookup: CDR1 SNHLY, CDR2 FYNNEI. V lost 7 bases to trimming and J lost 1 base, with 10 bases between them. The CDR3 spells CASNREPNTEAFF. The CDR3 coding sequence is TGTGCCAGCAACCGGGAACCGAACACTGAAGCTTTCTTT.

The count of this clone is one. The chain links TRBV9 to TRBJ2-7; 14 bases align to TRBD2. Germline CDR1 and CDR2: SGDLS and YYNGEE. The V segment lost 0 bases and the J segment 5 bases; nucleotides outside the gene matches: 4. This CDR3 contains 16 residues. Here the CDR3 DNA reads TGTGCCAGCAGCGTAGCGGGGACTAGCGGGAGCCACGAGCAGTACTTC. Translation: CASSVAGTSGSHEQYF.

The chain carries TRBV19 and TRBJ2-1; 14 bases are shared with TRBD2. The CDR3 contains 18 residues. Germline V gene data show CDR1 as LNHDA and CDR2 as SQIVND (reference sequence). With 6 bases clipped from V and 7 bases from J, the junction kept 14 bases outside the gene matches. The CDR3 region is CASRMWGLGTSGSNEQFF. The CDR3 nucleotides are TGTGCCAGTAGGATGTGGGGTCTGGGGACTAGCGGGAGTAATGAGCAGTTCTTC.

The V gene is TRBV5-1, the J gene TRBJ1-2; no firm D call. The V end lost 5 bases, the J end lost 2 bases, and 7 bases lay between the germline ends. The CDR3 totals 12 residues. Germline values: CDR1 SGHRS, CDR2 YFSETQ. Written as DNA, the CDR3 is TGCGCCAGCAGTCCAGGAAACTATGGCTACACCTTC. Translated: CASSPGNYGYTF.

This chain connects TRBV27 to TRBJ1-6; D gene uncertain. V dropped 3 bases and J dropped 3 bases, with 6 bases sitting between them. The CDR3 has 14 amino acids. CDR1 MNHEY and CDR2 SMNVEV come from the germline V gene (reference sequence). CDR3 residues: CASSLPLYNSPLHF. As DNA, the CDR3 is TGTGCCAGCAGTTTGCCGCTCTATAATTCACCCCTCCACTTT.

J is TRBJ2-7 and V is TRBV6-1, with D perhaps being TRBD1 or TRBD2 (6 bases each). With 8 bases removed from V and 7 bases from J, the gap between germline ends came to 21 bases. The CDR3 spans 14 residues. In germline, CDR1 is MNHNS, CDR2 SASEGT. CDR3 in amino acids: CASPAGTSYGEQYF. The DNA of the CDR3 is TGTGCCAGCCCTGCGGGGACATCCTATGGAGAGCAGTACTTC.

The chain uses TRBV19 and TRBJ2-1; TRBD2 is a possible D gene (6 bases). V lost 6 bases to trimming and J lost 7 bases, with 13 bases between them. Germline CDR1 and CDR2: LNHDA and SQIVND (reference sequence). CDR3 length equals 13 residues. The CDR3 reads CASRKTAGNEQFF. CDR3 coding DNA: TGTGCCAGTAGAAAGACAGCGGGTAATGAGCAGTTCTTC.

This clone was picked up a small number of times. The chain employs TRBV5-1 and TRBJ2-7; D possibly corresponds to TRBD1 (6 bases). CDR1 and CDR2 (germline): SGHRS, YFSETQ. This CDR3 comprises 15 residues. V lost 4 bases and J 0 bases, leaving 14 bases between the germline ends. The CDR3 DNA sequence: TGCGCCAGCAGCATAGACAGGCCGAGCTCCTACGAGCAGTACTTC. Its translation: CASSIDRPSSYEQYF.

The gene calls are TRBV7-2 and TRBJ1-2; perhaps TRBD1 as D (6 bases). This CDR3 has 16 residues. Between the trimmed V and J ends, which lost 2 bases and 7 bases, there was a span of 20 bases. The V gene's germline CDR1 is SGHTA and CDR2 FQGNSA. The CDR3 DNA is TGTGCCAGCAGCTTATCGCAGGGGCGCGGGTCAAGTGGCTACACCTTC. It encodes CASSLSQGRGSSGYTF.

This rearrangement joins TRBV28 to TRBJ1-2, with a possible D match to TRBD1 (6 bases). Germline CDR1 MDHEN, CDR2 SYDVKM. The CDR3 has 14 amino acids. V dropped 6 bases and J dropped 2 bases, with 13 bases sitting between them. DNA of the CDR3: TGTGCCAGCAGGGTACAGGGTTTAAACTATGGCTACACCTTC. Translated: CASRVQGLNYGYTF.